Given below is one T cell receptor beta chain in context. These data belong to a study of T cell responses to AZD1222 COVID-19 vaccine. The J segment lost 7 bases and the V segment lost 7 bases, leaving 7 bases of the junction unmatched. The CDR3 has 14 residues. The method was immunoSEQ multiplex PCR; TCRdb's version includes in-frame clones alone and lacks a portion of them. The sample carries approximately 88,000 clones, 85% to 90% recorded once. The chain uses TRBV5-3 and TRBJ2-1, with TRBD1 matching over 11 bases. TRBV5-3 is assigned to the ORF class and has an uncertain function. The TCR was taken from an adult who received the AZD1222 COVID-19 vaccine. Sequenced here: peripheral blood, sampled 28 days after the second AZD1222 dose. As DNA, the CDR3 is TGTGCCAGAGCACGGGGGACAGGGGGGAATGAGCAGTTCTTC. It yields the protein CARARGTGGNEQFF.